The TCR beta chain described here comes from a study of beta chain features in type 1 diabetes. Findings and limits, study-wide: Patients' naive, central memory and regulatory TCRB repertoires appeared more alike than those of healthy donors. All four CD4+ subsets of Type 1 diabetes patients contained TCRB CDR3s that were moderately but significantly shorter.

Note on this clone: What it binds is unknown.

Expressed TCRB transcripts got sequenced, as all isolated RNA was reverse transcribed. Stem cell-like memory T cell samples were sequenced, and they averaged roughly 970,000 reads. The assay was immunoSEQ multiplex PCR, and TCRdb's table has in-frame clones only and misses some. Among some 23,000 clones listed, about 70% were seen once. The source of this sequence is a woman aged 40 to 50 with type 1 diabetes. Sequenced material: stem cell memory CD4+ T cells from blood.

CDR3 loop: CASSTTNRDEQYF. The CDR3 DNA follows: TGTGCCAGCAGCACCACTAACCGGGACGAGCAGTACTTC. V and J are TRBV4-2 and TRBJ2-7, with D hard to call. The CDR3 length is 13 residues. Trimming removed 5 bases from V and 5 bases from J, with 13 bases in between. Looked up from germline, CDR1 is LGHNA and CDR2 is YNFKEQ.